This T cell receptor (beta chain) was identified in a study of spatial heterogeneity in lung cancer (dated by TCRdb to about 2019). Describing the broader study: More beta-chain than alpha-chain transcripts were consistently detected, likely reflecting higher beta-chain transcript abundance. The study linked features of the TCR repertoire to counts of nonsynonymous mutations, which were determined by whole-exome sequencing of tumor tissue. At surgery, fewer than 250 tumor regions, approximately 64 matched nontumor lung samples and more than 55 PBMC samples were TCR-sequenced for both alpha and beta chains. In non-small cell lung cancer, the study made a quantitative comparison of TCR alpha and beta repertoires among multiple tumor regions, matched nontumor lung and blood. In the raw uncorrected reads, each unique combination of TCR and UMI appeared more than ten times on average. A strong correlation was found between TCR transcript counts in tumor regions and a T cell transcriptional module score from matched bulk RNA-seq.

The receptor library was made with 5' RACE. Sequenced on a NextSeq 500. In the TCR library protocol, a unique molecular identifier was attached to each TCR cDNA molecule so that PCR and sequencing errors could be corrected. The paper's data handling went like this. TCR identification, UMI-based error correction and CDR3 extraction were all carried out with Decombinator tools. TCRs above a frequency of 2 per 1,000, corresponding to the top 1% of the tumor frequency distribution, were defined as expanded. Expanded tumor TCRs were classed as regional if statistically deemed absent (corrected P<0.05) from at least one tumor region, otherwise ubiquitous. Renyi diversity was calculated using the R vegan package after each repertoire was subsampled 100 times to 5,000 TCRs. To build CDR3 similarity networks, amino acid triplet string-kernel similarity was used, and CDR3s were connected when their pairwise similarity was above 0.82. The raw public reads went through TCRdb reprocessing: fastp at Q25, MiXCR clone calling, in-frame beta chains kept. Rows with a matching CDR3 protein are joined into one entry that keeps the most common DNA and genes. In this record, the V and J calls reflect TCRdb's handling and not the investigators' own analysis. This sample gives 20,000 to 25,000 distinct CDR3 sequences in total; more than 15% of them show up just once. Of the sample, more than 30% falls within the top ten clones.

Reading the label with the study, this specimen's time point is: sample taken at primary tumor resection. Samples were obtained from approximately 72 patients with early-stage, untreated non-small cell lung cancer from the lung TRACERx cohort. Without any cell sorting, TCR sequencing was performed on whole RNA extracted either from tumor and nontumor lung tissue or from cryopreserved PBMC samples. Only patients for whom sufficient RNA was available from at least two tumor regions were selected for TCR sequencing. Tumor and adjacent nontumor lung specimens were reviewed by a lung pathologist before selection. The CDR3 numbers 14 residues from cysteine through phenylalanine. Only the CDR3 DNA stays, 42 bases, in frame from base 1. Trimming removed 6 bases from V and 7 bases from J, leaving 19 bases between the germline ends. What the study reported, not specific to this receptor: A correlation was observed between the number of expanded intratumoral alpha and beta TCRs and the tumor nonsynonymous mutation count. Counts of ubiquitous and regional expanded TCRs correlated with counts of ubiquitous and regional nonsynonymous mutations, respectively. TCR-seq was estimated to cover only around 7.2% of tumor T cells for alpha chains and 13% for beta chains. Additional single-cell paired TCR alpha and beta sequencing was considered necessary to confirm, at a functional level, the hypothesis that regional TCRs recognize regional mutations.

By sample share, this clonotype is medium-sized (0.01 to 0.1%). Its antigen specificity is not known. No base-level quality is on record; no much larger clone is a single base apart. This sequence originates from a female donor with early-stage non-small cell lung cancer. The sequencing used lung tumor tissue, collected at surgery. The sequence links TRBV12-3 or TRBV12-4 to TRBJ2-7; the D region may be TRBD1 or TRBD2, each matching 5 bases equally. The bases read TGTGCCAGCAGCCAAGCTCGTAGGGACCAAGAGCAGTACTTC. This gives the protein CASSQARRDQEQYF.